These T cell receptor beta chains were read from a single sample in a study of OX40 agonist ivuxolimab in advanced cancers. Clones were read by immunoSEQ multiplex PCR, and TCRdb kept only the in-frame ones, dropping some. This sample yields 120,000 or so clones, of which roughly 95% are seen a single time; 0.15% to 0.17% belongs to the top ten. The sample was CD4+ or CD8+ T cells sorted from blood, taken in a trial of the OX40 agonist ivuxolimab. Receptors originate from an adult with an advanced solid tumor such as melanoma, head and neck, liver or kidney cancer. The CDR3 runs from the conserved cysteine through the conserved F or W. The order of the fields is CDR3 protein, CDR3 DNA, V gene, CDR3 length, J gene, clone size, D gene. D genes are given only for firm matches. Part of the rows lack a size; the others show once, few, many or a class for expanded clones.

CDR3: CATNRYWRGSNEQFF; DNA: TGTGCCACGAATAGGTATTGGCGGGGGAGCAATGAGCAGTTCTTC; V: TRBV6-1; length: 15; J: TRBJ2-1; size: NA; D: TRBD2
CDR3: CASSYGGNQETQYF; DNA: TGTGCCAGCAGTTACGGCGGTAACCAAGAGACCCAGTACTTC; V: TRBV28; length: 14; J: TRBJ2-5; size: once; D: NA
CDR3: CASSSPWNTIYF; DNA: TGTGCCAGCAGTTCTCCGTGGAACACCATATATTTT; V: TRBV6-6; length: 12; J: TRBJ1-3; size: NA; D: NA
CDR3: CASSPFLSGVNEQFF; DNA: TGTGCCAGCAGCCCCTTCCTAAGCGGGGTTAATGAGCAGTTCTTC; V: TRBV5-5; length: 15; J: TRBJ2-1; size: NA; D: TRBD2
CDR3: CASSPTAIGQGAPYGYTF; DNA: TGCGCCAGCAGCCCAACTGCGATCGGACAGGGGGCTCCCTATGGCTACACCTTC; V: TRBV5-1; length: 18; J: TRBJ1-2; size: NA; D: TRBD1
CDR3: CASSPIRLAGVSHNEQFF; DNA: TGCGCCAGCAGCCCAATACGACTAGCGGGAGTCTCCCACAATGAGCAGTTCTTC; V: TRBV4-1; length: 18; J: TRBJ2-1; size: once; D: TRBD2
CDR3: CASTGIRTSGVNEQFF; DNA: TGTGCCAGCACGGGAATCAGGACTAGCGGGGTAAATGAGCAGTTCTTC; V: TRBV28; length: 16; J: TRBJ2-1; size: NA; D: TRBD2
CDR3: CASSLQGGDYGYTF; DNA: TGCGCCAGCAGCTTGCAGGGTGGGGACTATGGCTACACCTTC; V: TRBV5-1; length: 14; J: TRBJ1-2; size: NA; D: NA
CDR3: CASSWDGREQYF; DNA: TGTGCCAGCAGTTGGGACGGTAGGGAGCAGTACTTC; V: TRBV2; length: 12; J: TRBJ2-7; size: NA; D: NA
CDR3: CASRDSRGGNTIYF; DNA: TGTGCCAGCAGGGACAGCCGGGGGGGAAACACCATATATTTT; V: TRBV6-5; length: 14; J: TRBJ1-3; size: NA; D: NA
CDR3: CASSWAEASEQYF; DNA: TGTGCCAGCAGCTGGGCGGAGGCAAGCGAGCAGTACTTC; V: TRBV9; length: 13; J: TRBJ2-7; size: NA; D: NA
CDR3: CSVEEFTSGRAEQYF; DNA: TGCAGCGTTGAAGAGTTTACTAGCGGGAGGGCTGAGCAGTACTTC; V: TRBV29-1; length: 15; J: TRBJ2-7; size: NA; D: TRBD2
CDR3: CASSDPWTANQPQHF; DNA: TGTGCCAGCAGTGACCCGTGGACGGCCAATCAGCCCCAGCATTTT; V: TRBV6-4; length: 15; J: TRBJ1-5; size: NA; D: NA
CDR3: CATSKNRGPSSGNTIYF; DNA: TGTGCCACCAGCAAGAACAGGGGGCCTAGCTCTGGAAACACCATATATTTT; V: TRBV15; length: 17; J: TRBJ1-3; size: NA; D: TRBD1
CDR3: CASRQGYRPNNEQFF; DNA: TGTGCCAGCAGGCAGGGGTACCGACCTAACAATGAGCAGTTCTTC; V: TRBV5-5; length: 15; J: TRBJ2-1; size: NA; D: NA
CDR3: CASSSTTTYGYTF; DNA: TGTGCCAGCAGCTCAACCACAACGTATGGCTACACCTTC; V: TRBV11-3; length: 13; J: TRBJ1-2; size: NA; D: NA
CDR3: CASSSQGGGSWYTGELFF; DNA: TGTGCCAGCAGCTCGCAAGGGGGCGGGAGTTGGTACACCGGGGAGCTGTTTTTT; V: TRBV25-1; length: 18; J: TRBJ2-2; size: NA; D: NA
CDR3: CASSLEGTTTDTQYF; DNA: TGTGCCAGCAGCTTGGAGGGGACTACAACAGATACGCAGTATTTT; V: TRBV7-9; length: 15; J: TRBJ2-3; size: NA; D: TRBD2
CDR3: CASSLAGGYTF; DNA: TGTGCCAGCAGCTTAGCCGGGGGCTACACCTTC; V: TRBV7-2; length: 11; J: TRBJ1-2; size: NA; D: NA
CDR3: CASSPHTEAFF; DNA: TGTGCCAGCTCACCACACACTGAAGCTTTCTTT; V: TRBV18; length: 11; J: TRBJ1-1; size: few; D: NA
CDR3: CAWGTGANTEAFF; DNA: TGTGCCTGGGGGACAGGGGCGAACACTGAAGCTTTCTTT; V: TRBV30; length: 13; J: TRBJ1-1; size: few; D: TRBD1
CDR3: CASSDVPTGAGGEQFF; DNA: TGTGCCAGCAGTGATGTCCCCACAGGGGCGGGGGGTGAGCAGTTCTTC; V: TRBV2; length: 16; J: TRBJ2-1; size: NA; D: NA
CDR3: CASKKGNSGNTIYF; DNA: TGTGCCAGCAAGAAGGGGAACTCTGGAAACACCATATATTTT; V: TRBV2; length: 14; J: TRBJ1-3; size: NA; D: NA
CDR3: CASSRGDRVAEQYF; DNA: TGTGCCAGCAGTAGGGGGGACAGGGTAGCCGAGCAGTACTTC; V: TRBV2; length: 14; J: TRBJ2-7; size: NA; D: TRBD1
CDR3: CASSKGPQSQGKEAFF; DNA: TGTGCCAGCAGCAAAGGTCCTCAATCTCAGGGGAAGGAAGCTTTCTTT; V: TRBV21-1; length: 16; J: TRBJ1-1; size: NA; D: NA
CDR3: CASSLPGSSGNTIYF; DNA: TGTGCCAGCAGTTTACCCGGCAGCTCTGGAAACACCATATATTTT; V: TRBV28; length: 15; J: TRBJ1-3; size: NA; D: NA